The 14 T cell receptor beta chains listed next were all sequenced from one sample in a study of shared clonotypes between healthy human individuals. Naivety among CD8 cells was defined by CD45RO negativity and positive CCR7 selection, thereby excluding terminally differentiated effector memory CD45RA+ cells. Assay: immunoSEQ multiplex PCR; the TCRdb copy retains only in-frame clones and omits some. In the table there are some 2,000,000 clones, roughly 94% of which are singletons. Sequencing used naive CD8+ T cells sorted from blood. These receptors came from a man in his late teens or twenties in good health.

The V gene is TRBV19, the J gene TRBJ1-2; D remains ambiguous. V was shortened by 0 bases and J by 2 bases, with 16 bases between the two germline ends. The CDR3 totals 17 residues. Looked up from germline, CDR1 is LNHDA and CDR2 is SQIVND (reference sequence). The CDR3 loop reads CASSIEGPLAGNYGYTF. For the CDR3, the DNA is TGTGCCAGTAGTATAGAGGGCCCTCTCGCGGGGAACTATGGCTACACCTTC.

The sample holds one count of this clone. The chain carries TRBV27 and TRBJ2-3; D is undetermined. This CDR3 region has 13 residues. The germline V and J ends were trimmed by 5 bases and 5 bases, with 11 bases remaining between them. CDR1 is MNHEY and CDR2 is SMNVEV in the germline V gene (reference sequence). Here the CDR3 DNA reads TGTGCCAGCAGTCCGGTTGTAGGAGATACGCAGTATTTT. Its translation: CASSPVVGDTQYF.

V is TRBV27 and J is TRBJ2-7; 9 nucleotides match TRBD2. Unmatched junction bases numbered 11, after V lost 6 bases and J lost 5 bases. Germline-derived CDR1 and CDR2 are MNHEY and SMNVEV (reference sequence). The CDR3 extends over 15 amino acids. The CDR3 reads CASRGPGLAPNEQYF. DNA for the CDR3: TGTGCCAGCAGGGGGCCGGGACTAGCTCCCAACGAGCAGTACTTC.

This chain links TRBV27 with TRBJ2-1; the D gene could be TRBD1 or TRBD2 (5 bases each). Germline values: CDR1 MNHEY, CDR2 SMNVEV (reference sequence). This CDR3 spans 17 amino acids. V dropped 4 bases and J dropped 3 bases, with 19 bases sitting between them. The CDR3 region has the DNA TGTGCCAGCAGTTCTCTGGCCGGGACGGTAGACTACAATGAGCAGTTCTTC. It translates to CASSSLAGTVDYNEQFF.

On this clone itself: Other DNA sequences in the sample encode the same CDR3. J is TRBJ1-1 and V is TRBV7-9; D is ambiguous. The CDR3 is 13 residues long. Germline V gene data show CDR1 as SEHNR and CDR2 as FQNEAQ (reference sequence). V lost 5 bases to trimming and J lost 0 bases, with 7 bases between them. The DNA for the CDR3 is TGTGCCAGCAGCCCCGAGATGAACACTGAAGCTTTCTTT. Translation gives CASSPEMNTEAFF.

CDR3 residues: CASTTDSNQPQHF. The CDR3 bases are TGTGCCAGCACCACGGACAGTAATCAGCCCCAGCATTTT. The V gene is TRBV27, the J gene TRBJ1-5, with a tentative D call TRBD1 (6 bases). The CDR3 sequence is 13 residues long. The germline gives CDR1 MNHEY, CDR2 SMNVEV (reference sequence). V lost 7 bases and J 4 bases, leaving 11 bases between the germline ends.

This clone was seen a single time. The gene calls are TRBV4-1 and TRBJ2-5; tentatively, D is TRBD2 (5 bases). Per the germline V gene, CDR1 is MGHRA and CDR2 is YSYEKL. Trimming pared 1 base from V and 5 bases from J, leaving 11 bases between. The CDR3 has 14 amino acids. This chain's CDR3 is CASSQVSSGETQYF. CDR3 sequence (DNA): TGCGCCAGCAGCCAAGTCTCCTCGGGGGAGACCCAGTACTTC.

This chain joins TRBV2 and TRBJ2-7; 8 bases match TRBD1. The CDR3 is made up of 14 amino acids. Germline V gene sequence: CDR1 SNHLY, CDR2 FYNNEI. Trimming took 6 bases from V and 2 from J; bases not matched to a gene: 6. The CDR3 coding sequence is TGTGCCAGCAGCGACCCGGACAGGGCCTACGAGCAGTACTTC. Residues: CASSDPDRAYEQYF.

V usage is TRBV4-1 and J usage is TRBJ1-6; D is ambiguous. This CDR3 is 14 amino acids long. Germline loops: CDR1 MGHRA, CDR2 YSYEKL. V was clipped by 3 bases and J by 5 bases, with 8 bases between them. The CDR3 nucleotides are TGCGCCAGCAGCCACCAGCAGGATAATTCACCCCTCCACTTT. This gives the protein CASSHQQDNSPLHF.

Details on this clone: Other nucleotide sequences from this sample produce the same CDR3. This chain joins TRBV6-5 and TRBJ1-1; the D gene is possibly TRBD1 (5 bases). The CDR3 is 13 amino acids. Deletions cut 5 bases from V and 2 bases from J, with 9 bases between. Germline lookup yields CDR1 MNHEY and CDR2 SVGAGI. The CDR3: CASSTGANTEAFF. DNA of the CDR3: TGTGCCAGCAGTACCGGGGCCAACACTGAAGCTTTCTTT.

This chain uses TRBV10-2 with TRBJ1-1; weak D call: TRBD1 (6 bases). V was clipped by 4 bases and J by 4 bases, with 13 bases between them. This CDR3 comprises 14 residues. From germline, CDR1 is WSHSY and CDR2 SAAADI. CDR3 DNA sequence: TGCGCCAGCAGTGGGGCAGGGGAAGGCACTGAAGCTTTCTTT. Its translation: CASSGAGEGTEAFF.

Note on this clone: This same CDR3 is encoded by further DNA sequences in the sample. The chain links TRBV5-1 to TRBJ2-6; D gene unclear. Germline V CDR1 and CDR2: SGHRS, YFSETQ. The CDR3 loop spans 15 amino acids. V was shortened by 0 bases and J by 1 base, with 5 bases between the two germline ends. In DNA form, the CDR3 reads TGCGCCAGCAGCTTGGAGGCTTCTGGGGCCAACGTCCTGACTTTC. This sequence encodes CASSLEASGANVLTF.

The genes are TRBV30 and TRBJ2-1, with D perhaps TRBD2 (5 bases). V lost 4 bases to trimming and J lost 8 bases, with 12 bases between them. Germline CDR1 is GTSNPN and CDR2 is SVGIG (reference sequence). This CDR3 spans 12 amino acids. This chain's CDR3 is CAWTSHEDEQFF. The CDR3, as DNA: TGTGCCTGGACTAGCCATGAAGATGAGCAGTTCTTC.

The chain is built from TRBV5-1 and TRBJ2-1, with a possible D match to TRBD2 (5 bases). V was shortened by 0 bases and J by 6 bases, with 16 bases between the two germline ends. The V gene's germline CDR1 is SGHRS and CDR2 YFSETQ. CDR3 length: 16 amino acids. This CDR3 is CASSLVRGVRFNEQFF. DNA of the CDR3: TGCGCCAGCAGCTTGGTTCGGGGAGTACGGTTCAATGAGCAGTTCTTC.